A single TCR beta chain is shown here with its context. This specimen comes from a study of technical replicates of blood from four donors. This CDR3 spans 13 amino acids. CDR1 and CDR2 (germline): MNHNS, SASEGT. The V end was cut by 4 bases, the J end by 8 bases, with 14 bases between. The assay was immunoSEQ multiplex PCR, and TCRdb's table has in-frame clones only and misses some. The sample holds under 80,000 clones, approximately 97% seen once. The sample was T cells isolated from PBMCs. V is TRBV6-1 and J is TRBJ1-2; D remains ambiguous. The receptor was isolated from a human donor in good health. The CDR3 DNA is TGTGCCAGCAGTGTCGACATCTCTCGCGGCTACACCTTC. Its protein is CASSVDISRGYTF.